These 24 T cell receptor beta chains were all obtained from the same sample, sequenced in a study of control samples from healthy donors and cancer patients. Profiled with immunoSEQ multiplex PCR; TCRdb holds only in-frame clones, not every one. The repertoire holds about 58,000 clones, 90% seen once, with under 7% in the top ten. The material sequenced was PBMCs. The receptors stem from a man aged 60 to 75 with colorectal cancer.

The chain joins TRBV5-1 to TRBJ2-5; possibly TRBD2 for D (5 bases). CDR1 SGHRS and CDR2 YFSETQ come from the germline V gene. Deletions cut 3 bases from V and 10 bases from J, with 16 bases between. The CDR3 covers 13 residues. CDR3 residues: CASSYWSGRDQYF. The CDR3, as DNA: TGCGCCAGCAGCTACTGGTCGGGAAGGGACCAGTACTTC.

The chain recombines TRBV9 with TRBJ2-3; D possibly corresponds to TRBD1 (6 bases). The CDR3 is made up of 14 amino acids. Trimming shortened V by 4 bases and J by 1 base, and 10 bases separated the two germline ends. Germline lookup yields CDR1 SGDLS and CDR2 YYNGEE. In DNA, the CDR3 is TGTGCCAGCAGCCCTCACAGGGGCACAGATACGCAGTATTTT. Translating it yields CASSPHRGTDTQYF.

The chain links TRBV30 to TRBJ1-1; a possible D gene is TRBD1 (6 bases). The germline V gene has CDR1 GTSNPN and CDR2 SVGIG (reference sequence). V was cut by 4 bases and J by 3 bases, with 21 bases left in between. The CDR3 spans 16 residues. The CDR3 DNA sequence: TGTGCCTGGACCCCGTTAGGGGGGAGGCGAGACACTGAAGCTTTCTTT. Translation gives CAWTPLGGRRDTEAFF.

The chain is built from TRBV5-1 and TRBJ2-3; perhaps TRBD2 as D (6 bases). Deletions cut 4 bases from V and 2 bases from J, with 11 bases between. The CDR3 has 14 residues. Per the germline V gene, CDR1 is SGHRS and CDR2 is YFSETQ. The CDR3 protein is CASSQEGPTDTQYF. DNA for the CDR3: TGCGCCAGCAGCCAGGAGGGACCCACAGATACGCAGTATTTT.

The rearrangement joins TRBV5-5 to TRBJ2-7; no clear D gene. From germline, CDR1 is SGHKS and CDR2 YYEKEE (reference sequence). The V and J ends lost 0 bases and 2 bases respectively, with 12 bases between them. The CDR3 has 15 residues. DNA for the CDR3: TGTGCCAGCAGCTTGGTTGGGCAGGCCGCCTACGAGCAGTACTTC. Its protein is CASSLVGQAAYEQYF. The full variable domain, its missing parts supplied by reference TRBV5-5 and TRBJ2-7, is DAGVTQSPTHLIKTRGQQVTLRCSPISGHKSVSWYQQVLGQGPQFIFQYYEKEERGRGNFPDRFSARQFPNYSSELNVNALLLGDSALYLCASSLVGQAAYEQYFGPGTRLTVT.

V usage is TRBV7-9 and J usage is TRBJ1-2; no definite D call. V gave up 1 base and J gave up 4 bases, with 7 bases separating them. This CDR3 region has 13 residues. CDR1 is SEHNR, CDR2 FQNEAQ, per germline (reference sequence). The CDR3 DNA reads TGTGCCAGCAGCTTAGACAGATCCTATGGCTACACCTTC. Its translation: CASSLDRSYGYTF. Looking up the rest from reference TRBV7-9 and TRBJ1-2 gives the full variable domain: DTGVSQNPRHKITKRGQNVTFRCDPISEHNRLYWYRQTLGQGPEFLTYFQNEAQLEKSRLLSDRFSAERPKGSFSTLEIQRTEQGDSAMYLCASSLDRSYGYTFGSGTRLTVV.

This chain uses TRBV7-3 with TRBJ1-2; 8 positions match TRBD1. From germline, CDR1 is SGHTA and CDR2 FQGTGA. V trimming: 1 base; J trimming: 1 base; junction bases outside the gene matches: 8. The CDR3 runs 17 residues. The CDR3 protein is CASSLRAGGGGNYGYTF. CDR3 nucleotides: TGTGCCAGCAGCTTAAGGGCAGGGGGCGGTGGTAACTATGGCTACACCTTC.

This chain joins TRBV5-6 and TRBJ1-1; D perhaps matches TRBD1 (5 bases). V was clipped by 3 bases and J by 0 bases, with 9 bases between them. Germline V gene lookup returns CDR1 SGHDT and CDR2 YYEEEE. The CDR3 runs 14 residues. The CDR3 sequence: CASSYGHMNTEAFF. Written as DNA, the CDR3 is TGTGCCAGCAGCTACGGACACATGAACACTGAAGCTTTCTTT.

This clone has more than one count but fewer than ten. This sequence joins TRBV2 and TRBJ1-5, with 7 nucleotides matching TRBD1. Per germline, CDR1 SNHLY and CDR2 FYNNEI. The CDR3 runs to 15 residues. J gave up 2 bases and V 3 bases, and 4 bases lay outside the gene matches. The CDR3 DNA follows: TGTGCCAGCAGTGATTCAGGGGGAGGCAATCAGCCCCAGCATTTT. Protein: CASSDSGGGNQPQHF.

The chain uses TRBV2 and TRBJ2-5, with 7 bases fitting TRBD2. V was pared by 7 bases and J by 9 bases, with 14 bases of the junction left unmatched. The CDR3 runs 14 residues. Germline CDR1 SNHLY, CDR2 FYNNEI. CDR3 amino acids: CASTMKPGGDPQYF. CDR3 DNA: TGTGCCAGCACCATGAAGCCTGGGGGGGACCCCCAGTACTTC.

The gene calls are TRBV29-1 and TRBJ2-2; maybe TRBD1 (6 bases). Germline CDR1 is SQVTM and CDR2 is ANQGSEA. Trimming removed 7 bases from V and 5 bases from J, with 17 bases in between. CDR3 length: 14 amino acids. The CDR3 protein is CSARTAAGTGELFF. For the CDR3, the DNA is TGCAGCGCACGGACAGCTGCCGGGACCGGGGAGCTGTTTTTT.

V is TRBV5-6 and J is TRBJ1-5, with D unclear. CDR1 and CDR2 (germline): SGHDT, YYEEEE. Trimming left V 2 bases short and J 2 bases short, with 8 bases between. The CDR3 is made up of 14 amino acids. CDR3 residues: CASSFYSRNQPQHF. CDR3 in DNA: TGTGCCAGCAGCTTTTACAGCCGCAATCAGCCCCAGCATTTT.

This clone has only a few counts. The V call is TRBV5-1, the J call TRBJ2-7; D tentatively fits TRBD1 or TRBD2 (5 bases each). Germline CDR1 is SGHRS and CDR2 is YFSETQ. Between the trimmed V and J ends, which lost 4 bases and 4 bases, there was a span of 15 bases. The CDR3 is made up of 14 amino acids. This CDR3 is CASSPRDQAYEQYF. The DNA of the CDR3 is TGCGCCAGCAGCCCCCGGGACCAAGCATACGAGCAGTACTTC.

The chain recombines TRBV7-8 with TRBJ1-6, with D tentatively TRBD1 (5 bases). Between the trimmed V and J ends, which lost 4 bases and 7 bases, there was a span of 11 bases. The CDR3 runs to 14 residues. From germline, CDR1 is SGHVS and CDR2 FQNEAQ. The DNA for the CDR3 is TGTGCCAGCAGCTCGGGACCATTAAATTCACCCCTCCACTTT. The encoded protein is CASSSGPLNSPLHF.

The sample holds a few counts of this clone. The chain carries TRBV19 and TRBJ1-6; no clear D gene. This CDR3 region has 14 residues. The germline V gene has CDR1 LNHDA and CDR2 SQIVND (reference sequence). V was shortened by 4 bases and J by 6 bases, with 10 bases between the two germline ends. CDR3 amino acids: CASSRLAFNSPLHF. In DNA form, the CDR3 reads TGTGCCAGTAGTAGGTTGGCGTTTAATTCACCCCTCCACTTT.

The V and J genes are TRBV6-5 and TRBJ1-2; a possible D gene is TRBD1 (6 bases). CDR1 and CDR2 from the germline V gene are MNHEY and SVGAGI. This CDR3 comprises 16 residues. V lost 4 bases to trimming and J lost 2 bases, with 17 bases between them. CDR3 loop: CASSSVQGGSNYGYTF. Written as DNA, the CDR3 is TGTGCCAGCAGTTCGGTACAGGGTGGTAGCAACTATGGCTACACCTTC.

The chain's CDR3 is CATSRNPGSQETQYF. CDR3 in DNA: TGTGCCACCAGCAGAAACCCAGGGTCCCAAGAGACCCAGTACTTC. The chain has TRBV15 and TRBJ2-5; possibly TRBD1 for D (5 bases). The CDR3 contains 15 residues. The V gene's germline CDR1 is LNHNV and CDR2 YYDKDF (reference sequence). V lost 2 bases to trimming and J lost 1 base, with 11 bases between them.

This clone was observed a single time. The chain combines TRBV4-2 with TRBJ2-3; 9 bases match TRBD2. CDR3 length: 16 amino acids. V shed 4 bases, J shed 1 base, and the junction held 6 bases outside the gene matches. Looked up from germline, CDR1 is LGHNA and CDR2 is YNFKEQ. CDR3 residues: CASSRDLAGRTDTQYF. The DNA of the CDR3 is TGTGCCAGCAGCCGAGACCTAGCGGGACGCACAGATACGCAGTATTTT.

The CDR3 spells CASSPSRDGGQYF. CDR3 nucleotides: TGTGCCAGCAGCCCCTCCCGGGACGGTGGGCAGTACTTC. V usage is TRBV7-9 and J usage is TRBJ2-7, with D possibly being TRBD1 or TRBD2 (5 bases each). Germline CDR1 reads SEHNR; CDR2 reads FQNEAQ (reference sequence). CDR3 length equals 13 residues. Deletions cut 5 bases from V and 9 bases from J, with 17 bases between.

The rearrangement links TRBV7-7 to TRBJ2-5; no reliable D call. V dropped 2 bases and J dropped 1 base, with 11 bases sitting between them. Germline CDR1 is SSHAT and CDR2 is FNYEAQ (reference sequence). The CDR3 contains 15 residues. For the CDR3, the DNA is TGTGCCAGCAGCTTAAGTAACCACGTCCAAGAGACCCAGTACTTC. It encodes CASSLSNHVQETQYF.

The chain joins TRBV4-1 to TRBJ2-2, with 10 positions matching TRBD2. Per the germline V gene, CDR1 is MGHRA and CDR2 is YSYEKL. CDR3 size: 16 residues. The V gene end was trimmed by 3 bases and the J gene end by 5 bases; junction bases not matched to a gene: 6. CDR3 nucleotide sequence: TGCGCCAGCAGCCAGGTTAGCGGGGGGCTAACCGGGGAGCTGTTTTTT. It yields the protein CASSQVSGGLTGELFF.

The chain is built from TRBV12-5 and TRBJ1-2; 9 positions match TRBD1. CDR1 is LGHNT and CDR2 is FRNRAP in the germline V gene. V was pared by 5 bases and J by 8 bases, with 6 bases of the junction left unmatched. The CDR3 consists of 13 residues. The CDR3 protein is CASGQIGTGGYTF. The CDR3 DNA follows: TGTGCTAGTGGTCAAATTGGGACAGGGGGCTACACCTTC.

The rearrangement joins TRBV9 to TRBJ1-5, with a weak D call TRBD1 (6 bases). Trimming removed 3 bases from V and 5 bases from J, with 12 bases in between. CDR3 length: 14 amino acids. Germline values: CDR1 SGDLS, CDR2 YYNGEE. CDR3 sequence reads: CASSAGQSYQPQHF. In nucleotides, the CDR3 is TGTGCCAGCAGCGCCGGACAGTCGTATCAGCCCCAGCATTTT.

This rearrangement joins TRBV4-3 to TRBJ2-2, with a possible D match to TRBD1 (5 bases). The ends were cut back, 5 bases at V and 1 base at J, with 11 bases in the middle. Germline V gives CDR1 LGHNA, CDR2 YSLEER. The CDR3 contains 15 residues. CDR3 sequence: CASSKGAENTGELFF. The CDR3 DNA is TGCGCCAGCAGCAAAGGGGCAGAGAACACCGGGGAGCTGTTTTTT.